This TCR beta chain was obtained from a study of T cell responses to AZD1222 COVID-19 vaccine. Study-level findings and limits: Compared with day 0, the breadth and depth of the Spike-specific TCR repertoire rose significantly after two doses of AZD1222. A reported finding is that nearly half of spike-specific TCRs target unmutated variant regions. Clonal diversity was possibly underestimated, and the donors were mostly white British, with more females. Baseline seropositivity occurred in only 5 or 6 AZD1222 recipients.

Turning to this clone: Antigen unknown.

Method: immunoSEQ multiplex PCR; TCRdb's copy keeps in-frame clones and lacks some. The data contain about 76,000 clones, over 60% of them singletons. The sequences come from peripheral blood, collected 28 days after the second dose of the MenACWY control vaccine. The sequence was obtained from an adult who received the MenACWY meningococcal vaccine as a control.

CDR3 bases: TGTGCCAGTAGTATAGCCAGGGCTAGCAATCAGCCCCAGCATTTT. Protein sequence: CASSIARASNQPQHF. The chain combines TRBV19 with TRBJ1-5; TRBD1 is a possible D gene (5 bases). The CDR3 runs 15 residues. V gave up 1 base and J gave up 0 bases, with 7 bases separating them. Germline V gene lookup returns CDR1 LNHDA and CDR2 SQIVND (reference sequence).